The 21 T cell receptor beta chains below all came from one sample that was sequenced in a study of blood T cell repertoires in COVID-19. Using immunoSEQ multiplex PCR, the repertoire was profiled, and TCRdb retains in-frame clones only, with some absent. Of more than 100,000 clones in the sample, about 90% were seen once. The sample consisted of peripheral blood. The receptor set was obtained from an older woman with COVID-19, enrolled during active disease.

The CDR3 loop reads CASSFGQVGDTQYF. The CDR3 nucleotides read TGTGCCAGCAGCTTTGGACAGGTTGGCGATACGCAGTATTTT. The V gene is TRBV7-6, the J gene TRBJ2-3; 7 positions match TRBD1. J was trimmed by 6 bases and V by 3 bases; bases with no gene match: 6. The germline V gene encodes CDR1 SGHVS and CDR2 FNYEAQ. CDR3 length equals 14 residues.

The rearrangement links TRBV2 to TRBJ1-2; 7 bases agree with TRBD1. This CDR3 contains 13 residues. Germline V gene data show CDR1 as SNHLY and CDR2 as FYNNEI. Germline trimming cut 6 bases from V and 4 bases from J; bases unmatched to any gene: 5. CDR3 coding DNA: TGTGCCAGCAGACAGGGGTTATCCTATGGCTACACCTTC. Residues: CASRQGLSYGYTF. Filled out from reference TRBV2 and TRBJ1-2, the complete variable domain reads EPEVTQTPSHQVTQMGQEVILRCVPISNHLYFYWYRQILGQKVEFLVSFYNNEISEKSEIFDDQFSVERPDGSNFTLKIRSTKLEDSAMYFCASRQGLSYGYTFGSGTRLTVV.

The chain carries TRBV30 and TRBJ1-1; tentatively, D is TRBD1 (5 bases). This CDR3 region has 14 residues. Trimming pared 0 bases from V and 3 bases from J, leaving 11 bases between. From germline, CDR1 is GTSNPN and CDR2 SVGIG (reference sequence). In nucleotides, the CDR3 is TGTGCCTGGAGTGTAAGGGGCATCGACACTGAAGCTTTCTTT. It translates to CAWSVRGIDTEAFF.

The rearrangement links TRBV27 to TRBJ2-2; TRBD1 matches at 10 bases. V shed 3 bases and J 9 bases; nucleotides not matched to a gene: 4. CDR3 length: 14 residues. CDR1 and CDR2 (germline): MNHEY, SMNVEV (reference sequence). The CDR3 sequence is CASSLRDRGRELFF. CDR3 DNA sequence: TGTGCCAGCAGTTTGAGGGACAGGGGTAGGGAGCTGTTTTTT.

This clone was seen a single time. In DNA, the CDR3 is TGCGCCAGCAGCCGTACAGGGAATCAGCCCCAGCATTTT. It specifies CASSRTGNQPQHF. J is TRBJ1-5 and V is TRBV4-1; D is perhaps TRBD1 (6 bases). This CDR3 has 13 amino acids. V was shortened by 4 bases and J by 4 bases, with 8 bases between the two germline ends. Germline V CDR1 and CDR2: MGHRA, YSYEKL.

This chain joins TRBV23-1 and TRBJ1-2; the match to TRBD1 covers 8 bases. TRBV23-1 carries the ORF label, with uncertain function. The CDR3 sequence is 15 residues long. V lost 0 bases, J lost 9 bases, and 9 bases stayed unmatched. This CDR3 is CASSQSWTGWDCYTF. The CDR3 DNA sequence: TGCGCCAGCAGTCAATCCTGGACAGGGTGGGACTGCTACACCTTC.

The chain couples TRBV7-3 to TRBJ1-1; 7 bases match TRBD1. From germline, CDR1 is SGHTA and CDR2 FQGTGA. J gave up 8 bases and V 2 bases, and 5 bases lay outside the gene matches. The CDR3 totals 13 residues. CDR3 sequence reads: CASSLDREAEAFF. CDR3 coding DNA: TGTGCCAGCAGCTTAGACAGGGAGGCGGAAGCTTTCTTT. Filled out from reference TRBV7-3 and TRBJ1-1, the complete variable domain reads GAGVSQTPSNKVTEKGKYVELRCDPISGHTALYWYRQSLGQGPEFLIYFQGTGAADDSGLPNDRFFAVRPEGSVSTLKIQRTERGDSAVYLCASSLDREAEAFFGQGTRLTVV.

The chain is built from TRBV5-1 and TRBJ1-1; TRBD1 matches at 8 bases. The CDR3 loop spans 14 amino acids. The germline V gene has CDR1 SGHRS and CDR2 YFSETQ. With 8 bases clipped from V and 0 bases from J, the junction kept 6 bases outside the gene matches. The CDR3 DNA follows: TGCGCCAGTACCCACAGGGGGTTGAACACTGAAGCTTTCTTT. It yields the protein CASTHRGLNTEAFF.

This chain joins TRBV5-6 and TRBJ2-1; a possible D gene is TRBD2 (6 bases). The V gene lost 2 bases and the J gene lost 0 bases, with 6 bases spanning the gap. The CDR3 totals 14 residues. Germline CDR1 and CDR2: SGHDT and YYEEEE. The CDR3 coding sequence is TGTGCCAGCAGCTTCGGGAGCTCCTACAATGAGCAGTTCTTC. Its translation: CASSFGSSYNEQFF.

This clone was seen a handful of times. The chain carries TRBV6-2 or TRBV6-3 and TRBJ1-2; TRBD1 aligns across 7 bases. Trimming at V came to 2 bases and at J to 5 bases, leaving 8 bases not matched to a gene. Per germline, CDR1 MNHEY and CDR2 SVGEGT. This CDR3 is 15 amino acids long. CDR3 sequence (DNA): TGTGCCAGCAGTTACCCGCCGGGACAGAGATATGGCTACACCTTC. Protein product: CASSYPPGQRYGYTF.

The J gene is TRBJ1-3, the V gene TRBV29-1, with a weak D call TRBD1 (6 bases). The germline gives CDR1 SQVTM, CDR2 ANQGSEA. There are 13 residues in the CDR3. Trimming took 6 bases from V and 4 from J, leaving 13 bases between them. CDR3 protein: CSVARTVGNTIYF. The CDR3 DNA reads TGCAGCGTCGCCAGGACAGTAGGAAACACCATATATTTT.

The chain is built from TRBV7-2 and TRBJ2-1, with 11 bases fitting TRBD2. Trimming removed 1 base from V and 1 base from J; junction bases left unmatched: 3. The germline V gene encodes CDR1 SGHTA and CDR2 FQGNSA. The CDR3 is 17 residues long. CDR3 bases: TGTGCCAGCAGCTTAGTAAGACTAGCGGGGTCCTACAATGAGCAGTTCTTC. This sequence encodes CASSLVRLAGSYNEQFF.

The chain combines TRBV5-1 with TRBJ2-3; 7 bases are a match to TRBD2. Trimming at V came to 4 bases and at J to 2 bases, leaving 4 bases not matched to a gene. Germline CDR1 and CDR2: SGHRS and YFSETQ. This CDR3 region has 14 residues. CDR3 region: CASSAGDFTDTQYF. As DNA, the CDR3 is TGCGCCAGCAGCGCGGGGGACTTCACAGATACGCAGTATTTT.

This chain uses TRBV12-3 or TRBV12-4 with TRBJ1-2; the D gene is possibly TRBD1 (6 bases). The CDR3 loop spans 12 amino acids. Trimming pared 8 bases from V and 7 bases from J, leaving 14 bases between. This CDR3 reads CASRKARGGYTF. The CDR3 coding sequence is TGTGCCAGCCGTAAAGCCAGGGGTGGCTACACCTTC.

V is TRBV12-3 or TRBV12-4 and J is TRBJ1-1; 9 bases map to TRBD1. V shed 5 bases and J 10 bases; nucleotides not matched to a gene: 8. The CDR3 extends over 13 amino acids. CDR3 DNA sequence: TGTGCCAGCAGTCCGGGACAGGGTTCAGGAGCTTTCTTT. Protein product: CASSPGQGSGAFF.

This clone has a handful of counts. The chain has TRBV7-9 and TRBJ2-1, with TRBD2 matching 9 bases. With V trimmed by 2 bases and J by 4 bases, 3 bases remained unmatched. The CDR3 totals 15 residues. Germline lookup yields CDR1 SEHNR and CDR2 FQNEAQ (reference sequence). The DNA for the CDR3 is TGTGCCAGCAGCTTAAGCGGGGGGCTTTACAATGAGCAGTTCTTC. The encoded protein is CASSLSGGLYNEQFF. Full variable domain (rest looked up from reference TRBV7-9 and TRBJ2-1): DTGVSQNPRHKITKRGQNVTFRCDPISEHNRLYWYRQTLGQGPEFLTYFQNEAQLEKSRLLSDRFSAERPKGSFSTLEIQRTEQGDSAMYLCASSLSGGLYNEQFFGPGTRLTVL.

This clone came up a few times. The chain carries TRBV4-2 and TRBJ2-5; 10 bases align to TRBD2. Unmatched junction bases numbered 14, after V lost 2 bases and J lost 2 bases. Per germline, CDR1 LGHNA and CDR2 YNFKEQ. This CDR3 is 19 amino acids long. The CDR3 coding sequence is TGTGCCAGCAGCCAAACCGTGAGTGCTAGCGGGGGCGCACAAGAGACCCAGTACTTC. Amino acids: CASSQTVSASGGAQETQYF.

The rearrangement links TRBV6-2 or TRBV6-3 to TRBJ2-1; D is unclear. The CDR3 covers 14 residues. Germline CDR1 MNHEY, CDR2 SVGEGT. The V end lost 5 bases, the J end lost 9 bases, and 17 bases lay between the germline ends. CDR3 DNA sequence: TGTGCCAGCAGTCCCTCTCACCTAGGAGTTGAGCAGTTCTTC. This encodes CASSPSHLGVEQFF.

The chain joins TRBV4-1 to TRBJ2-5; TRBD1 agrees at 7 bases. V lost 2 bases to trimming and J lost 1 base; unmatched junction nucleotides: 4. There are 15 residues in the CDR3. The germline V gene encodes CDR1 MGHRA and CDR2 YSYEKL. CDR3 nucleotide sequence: TGCGCCAGCAGCCAACCCCACAGGGGCCAAGAGACCCAGTACTTC. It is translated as CASSQPHRGQETQYF.

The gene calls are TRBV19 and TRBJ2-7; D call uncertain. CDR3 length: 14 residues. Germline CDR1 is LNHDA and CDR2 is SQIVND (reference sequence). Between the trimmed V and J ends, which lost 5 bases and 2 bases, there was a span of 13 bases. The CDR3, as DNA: TGTGCCAGTAGTTTGCCAGGCGTACCCTACGAGCAGTACTTC. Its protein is CASSLPGVPYEQYF.

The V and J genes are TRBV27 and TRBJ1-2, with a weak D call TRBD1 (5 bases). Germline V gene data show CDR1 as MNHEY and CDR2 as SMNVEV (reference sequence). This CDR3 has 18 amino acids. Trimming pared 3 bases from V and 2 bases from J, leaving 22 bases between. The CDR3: CASSFTPGLESANYGYTF. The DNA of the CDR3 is TGTGCCAGCAGTTTTACCCCAGGGTTGGAGTCAGCGAACTATGGCTACACCTTC.